A single sample gave rise to the 7 T cell receptor beta chains below, sequenced in a study of blood T cells in healthy people across ages. The authors ran a second PCR of about 7 to 11 cycles using a sample-barcoded 5' primer and a J-beta primer mix. Each CDR3 protein gets one entry after TCRdb re-called the 5' RACE reads with MiXCR. The sample has around 1.5 million distinct CDR3 sequences, around two fifths seen once. Sequencing was performed on blood. The origin of the receptors is a woman under 30 in good health.

This chain links TRBV6-2 or TRBV6-3 with TRBJ2-3; D possibly corresponds to TRBD2 (6 bases). Germline values: CDR1 MNHEY, CDR2 SVGEGT. The CDR3 has 16 residues. The V and J ends lost 5 bases and 8 bases respectively, with 23 bases between them. As DNA, the CDR3 is TGTGCCAGCAGTAAAGGCCCCGGGACTGGGCAAGGTACGCAGTATTTT. Its translation is CASSKGPGTGQGTQYF.

The chain recombines TRBV9 with TRBJ1-1; the match to TRBD1 covers 7 bases. This CDR3 contains 16 residues. CDR1 SGDLS and CDR2 YYNGEE come from the germline V gene. After removal of 0 bases from V and 1 base from J, the junction contained 6 bases not matched to a gene. CDR3 region: CASSVGVGTANTEAFF. Here the CDR3 DNA reads TGTGCCAGCAGCGTAGGAGTCGGGACAGCGAACACTGAAGCTTTCTTT.

This clonotype was counted a few times. The chain employs TRBV6-6 and TRBJ2-3; D is possibly TRBD1 (8 bases). The CDR3 consists of 16 residues. V shed 4 bases and J shed 3 bases, with 17 bases lying between them. Germline-derived CDR1 and CDR2 are MNHNY and SVGAGI (reference sequence). The DNA for the CDR3 is TGTGCCAGCAGTTCCCCAGACAGGGGAGGGACAGATACGCAGTATTTT. Encoded protein: CASSSPDRGGTDTQYF.

This clonotype came up once. The rearrangement links TRBV4-1 to TRBJ2-3; unclear D gene. The CDR3 sequence is 14 residues long. Germline CDR1 reads MGHRA; CDR2 reads YSYEKL. V was cut by 4 bases and J by 1 base, with 9 bases left in between. The CDR3 here is CASSPPDRTDTQYF. DNA of the CDR3: TGCGCCAGCAGCCCCCCGGACCGCACAGATACGCAGTATTTT.

V usage is TRBV5-1 and J usage is TRBJ1-2, with a possible D match to TRBD1 (5 bases). The V gene's germline CDR1 is SGHRS and CDR2 YFSETQ. The CDR3 runs to 15 residues. Trimming took 0 bases from V and 4 from J, leaving 13 bases between them. In nucleotides, the CDR3 is TGCGCCAGCAGCTTGGATGTTCAGGGTGTCTATGGCTACACCTTC. Amino acid sequence: CASSLDVQGVYGYTF.

To note about this clonotype: A read error may account for a junction end that differs from germline. The rearrangement links TRBV7-8 to TRBJ1-6, with a tentative D call TRBD1 (5 bases). Germline CDR1 reads SGHVS; CDR2 reads FQNEAQ. CDR3 length: 14 amino acids. CDR3 residues: CASSLAGAGFPLHF. CDR3 sequence (DNA): TGTGCCAGCAGTTTAGCGGGTGCAGGGTTCCCCCTCCACTTT. Using reference TRBV7-8 and TRBJ1-6 for the parts outside the CDR3, the full variable domain is GAGVSQSPRYKVAKRGQDVALRCDPISGHVSLFWYQQALGQGPEFLTYFQNEAQLDKSGLPSDRFFAERPEGSVSTLKIQRTQQEDSAVYLCASSLAGAGFPLHFGNGTRLTVT.

The rearrangement uses TRBV21-1 and TRBJ2-5. The J call is uncertain, as TRBJ2-7 better fits the DNA end. TRBV21-1 has pseudogene status. This CDR3 contains 19 residues. The CDR3 sequence is CASSKAGNLKSLTNYEQYF. The CDR3 DNA sequence: TGTGCCAGCAGCAAAGCGGGAAATTTGAAGAGCCTAACAAACTACGAGCAGTACTTC.